The clone carrying this TCR beta chain occurred many times. The sample comes from a study of T cells in Graves' hyperthyroidism and ophthalmopathy. Authors of the study amplified TCR beta CDR3 regions from RNA transcripts. The HTBI primer set was used in a first-round RT-PCR of the TCR CDR3. TCRdb reprocessed the multiplex PCR reads with MiXCR, giving one entry per CDR3 protein. The repertoire holds roughly 630,000 distinct CDR3 sequences, with approximately 14% as singletons. The V end lost 3 bases, the J end lost 6 bases, and 8 bases lay between the germline ends. This CDR3 comprises 12 residues. Sequenced input: blood. The chain joins TRBV12-3 or TRBV12-4 to TRBJ1-2; D gene unclear. The clonotype originates from a woman in her twenties or thirties with Graves' hyperthyroidism. The CDR3 DNA is TGTGCCAGCAGTTTTAGCCCGGATGGCTACACCTTC. This translates into CASSFSPDGYTF.